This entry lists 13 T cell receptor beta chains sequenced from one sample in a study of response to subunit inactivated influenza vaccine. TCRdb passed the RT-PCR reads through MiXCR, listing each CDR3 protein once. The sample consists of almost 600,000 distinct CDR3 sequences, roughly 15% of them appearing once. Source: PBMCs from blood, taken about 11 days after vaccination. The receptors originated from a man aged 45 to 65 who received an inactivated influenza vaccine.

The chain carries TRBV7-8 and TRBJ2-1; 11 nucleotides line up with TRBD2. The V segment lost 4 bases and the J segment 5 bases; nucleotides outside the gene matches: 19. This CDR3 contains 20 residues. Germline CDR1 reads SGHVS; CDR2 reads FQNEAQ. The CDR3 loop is CASSSRISGRALNPNNEQFF. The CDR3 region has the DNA TGTGCCAGCAGCTCCCGTATTAGCGGGAGGGCCCTGAACCCCAACAATGAGCAGTTCTTC. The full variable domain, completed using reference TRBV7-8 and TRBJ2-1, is GAGVSQSPRYKVAKRGQDVALRCDPISGHVSLFWYQQALGQGPEFLTYFQNEAQLDKSGLPSDRFFAERPEGSVSTLKIQRTQQEDSAVYLCASSSRISGRALNPNNEQFFGPGTRLTVL.

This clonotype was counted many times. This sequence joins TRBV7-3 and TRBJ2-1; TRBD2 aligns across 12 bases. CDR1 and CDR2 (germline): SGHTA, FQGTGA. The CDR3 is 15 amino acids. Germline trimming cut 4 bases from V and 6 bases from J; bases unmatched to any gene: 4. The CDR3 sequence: CASSSTSGSGNEQFF. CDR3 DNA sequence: TGTGCCAGCAGCTCGACTAGCGGGAGCGGCAATGAGCAGTTCTTC.

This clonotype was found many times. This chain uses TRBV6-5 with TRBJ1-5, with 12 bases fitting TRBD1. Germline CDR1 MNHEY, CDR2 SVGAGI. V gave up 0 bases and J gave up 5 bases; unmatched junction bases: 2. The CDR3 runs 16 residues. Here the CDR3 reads CASSYSGQGAYQPQHF. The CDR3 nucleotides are TGTGCCAGCAGTTACTCGGGACAGGGGGCCTATCAGCCCCAGCATTTT.

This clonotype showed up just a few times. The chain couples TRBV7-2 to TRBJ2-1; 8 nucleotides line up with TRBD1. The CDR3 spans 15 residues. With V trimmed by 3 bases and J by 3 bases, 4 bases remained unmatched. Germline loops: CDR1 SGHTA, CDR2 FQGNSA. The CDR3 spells CASSFRGRNYNEQFF. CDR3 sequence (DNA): TGTGCCAGCAGCTTCAGGGGGCGTAACTACAATGAGCAGTTCTTC.

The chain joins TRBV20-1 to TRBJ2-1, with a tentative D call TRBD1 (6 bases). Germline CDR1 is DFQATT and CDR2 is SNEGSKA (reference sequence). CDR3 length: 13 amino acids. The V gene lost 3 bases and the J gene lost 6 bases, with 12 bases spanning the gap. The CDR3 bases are TGCAGTGCTAGTACAGGGAAGGTCAATGAGCAGTTCTTC. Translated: CSASTGKVNEQFF.

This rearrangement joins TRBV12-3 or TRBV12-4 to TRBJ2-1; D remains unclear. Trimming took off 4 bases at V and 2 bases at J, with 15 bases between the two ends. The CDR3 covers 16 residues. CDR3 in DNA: TGTGCCAGCAGTTCCCCGGGTTCACGGGCCTACAATGAGCAGTTCTTC. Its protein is CASSSPGSRAYNEQFF.

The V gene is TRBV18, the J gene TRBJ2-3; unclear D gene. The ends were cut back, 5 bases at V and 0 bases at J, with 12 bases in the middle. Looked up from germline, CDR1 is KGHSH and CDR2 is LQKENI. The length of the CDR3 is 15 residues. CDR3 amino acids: CASSSDGTSTDTQYF. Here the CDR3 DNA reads TGTGCCAGCTCATCCGACGGAACTAGCACAGATACGCAGTATTTT. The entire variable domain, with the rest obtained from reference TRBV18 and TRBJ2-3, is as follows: NAGVMQNPRHLVRRRGQEARLRCSPMKGHSHVYWYRQLPEEGLKFMVYLQKENIIDESGMPKERFSAEFPKEGPSILRIQQVVRGDSAAYFCASSSDGTSTDTQYFGPGTRLTVL.

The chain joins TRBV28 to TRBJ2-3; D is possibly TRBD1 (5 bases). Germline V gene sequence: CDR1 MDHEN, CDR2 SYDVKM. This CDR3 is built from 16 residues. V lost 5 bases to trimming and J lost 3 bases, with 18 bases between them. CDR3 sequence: CASSIGAVEVTDTQYF. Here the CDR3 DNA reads TGTGCCAGCAGTATAGGGGCAGTTGAAGTGACAGATACGCAGTATTTT. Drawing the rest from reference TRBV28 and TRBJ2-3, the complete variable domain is DVKVTQSSRYLVKRTGEKVFLECVQDMDHENMFWYRQDPGLGLRLIYFSYDVKMKEKGDIPEGYSVSREKKERFSLILESASTNQTSMYLCASSIGAVEVTDTQYFGPGTRLTVL.

In DNA, the CDR3 is TGTGCCAGCAGCTTAACGAACGTGGGGACAGATACGCAGTATTTT. Protein product: CASSLTNVGTDTQYF. This sequence joins TRBV7-9 and TRBJ2-3; D not resolved. The CDR3 sequence is 15 residues long. Germline CDR1 SEHNR, CDR2 FQNEAQ (reference sequence). V was pared by 2 bases and J by 3 bases, with 12 bases between.

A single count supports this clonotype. In DNA, the CDR3 is TGTGCCAGCAGCCAAGAGGCAGGGAATGGCTACACCTTC. This sequence encodes CASSQEAGNGYTF. This chain links TRBV3-1 with TRBJ1-2; D is perhaps TRBD1 (5 bases). V lost 0 bases to trimming and J lost 6 bases, with 8 bases between them. The V gene's germline CDR1 is LGHDT and CDR2 YNNKEL (reference sequence). The CDR3 has 13 residues.

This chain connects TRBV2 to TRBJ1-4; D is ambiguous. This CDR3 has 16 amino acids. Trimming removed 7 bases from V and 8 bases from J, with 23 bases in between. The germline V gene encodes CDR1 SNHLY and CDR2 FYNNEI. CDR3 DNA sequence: TGTGCCAGCATCGTCTCCTTGGGGATTCTGGGCGAAAAACTGTTTTTT. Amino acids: CASIVSLGILGEKLFF.

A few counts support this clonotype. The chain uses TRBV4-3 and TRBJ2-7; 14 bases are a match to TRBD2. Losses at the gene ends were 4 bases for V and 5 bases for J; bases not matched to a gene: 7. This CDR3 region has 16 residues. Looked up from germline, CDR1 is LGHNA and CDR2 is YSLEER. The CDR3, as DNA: TGCGCCAGCAGCCCACATGGGACTAGCGGGAGCCACGAGCAGTACTTC. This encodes CASSPHGTSGSHEQYF.

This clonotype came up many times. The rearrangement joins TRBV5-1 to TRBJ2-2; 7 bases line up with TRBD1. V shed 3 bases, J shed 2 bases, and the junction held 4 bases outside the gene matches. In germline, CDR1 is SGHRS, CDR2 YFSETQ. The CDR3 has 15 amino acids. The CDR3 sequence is CASSSWDRNTGELFF. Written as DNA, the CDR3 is TGCGCCAGCAGCTCCTGGGACAGAAACACCGGGGAGCTGTTTTTT. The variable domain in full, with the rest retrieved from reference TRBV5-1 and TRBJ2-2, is KAGVTQTPRYLIKTRGQQVTLSCSPISGHRSVSWYQQTPGQGLQFLFEYFSETQRNKGNFPGRFSGRQFSNSRSEMNVSTLELGDSALYLCASSSWDRNTGELFFGEGSRLTVL.